This is a list of T cell receptor beta chains from one sample in a study of T cell responses to AZD1222 COVID-19 vaccine. The repertoire was sequenced with immunoSEQ multiplex PCR; TCRdb's copy has only in-frame clones and lacks some. The sample yields roughly 140,000 clones, less than 90% seen once. The starting material was peripheral blood, obtained after recovery from COVID-19. Receptors were obtained from an adult who had recovered from COVID-19. Each CDR3 is given without its conserved first and last residue. Each record gives: J gene, V gene, CDR3 protein.

>TRBJ2-7|TRBV5-8
ASSIRQGQKSYEQY
>TRBJ2-1|TRBV7-2
ASSYTDEQF
>TRBJ1-1|TRBV14
ASSFREGSTYTEAF
>TRBJ1-1|TRBV7-8
ASSYRENTEAF
>TRBJ1-1|TRBV4-2
ASSHGQSNTEAF
>TRBJ2-1|TRBV29-1
SVATGLAGVEQF
>TRBJ2-3|TRBV11-3
ASSSGRGQDTQY
>TRBJ1-6|TRBV27
ASSLLSGSNSPLH
>TRBJ1-2|TRBV15
ATSSSRDRFGYT
>TRBJ1-2|TRBV6-5
ASSYSSQAEGGYT
>TRBJ1-1|TRBV9
ASSVVTGYTEAF
>TRBJ1-1|TRBV6-5
ASSPLQGRDAEAF
>TRBJ2-3|TRBV9
ASSVGATDTQY
>TRBJ1-1|TRBV19
ASSIGVNTEAF
>TRBJ2-7|TRBV7-2
ASSLDPGPYEQY
>TRBJ2-5|TRBV5-4
ASSLRQLPETQY
>TRBJ2-3|TRBV7-9
ASSPGLAGVADTQY
>TRBJ1-4|TRBV28
ASSTNEKLF
>TRBJ2-7|TRBV2
ASSRDRNDEQY
>TRBJ2-1|TRBV5-4
ASSLGHNEQF
>TRBJ1-3|TRBV19
ASSRQISGNTIY
>TRBJ1-2|TRBV28
ASSLTGTGGLNYGYT